Presented here are 2 T cell receptor beta chains from one specimen sequenced in a study of T-cell reconstitution after alpha-beta-depleted transplantation in children. This sample's TCRbeta library carried unique molecular identifier barcodes. TCRdb passed the PCR reads through MiXCR, listing each CDR3 protein once. This sample has just over 200,000 distinct CDR3 sequences, with approximately 8.4% found just once. The sample here was PBMCs, mostly from graft donor cells, taken 360 days after TCRalphabeta/CD19-depleted stem cell transplant. All receptors derive from a male patient aged 2 to 9 who had a stem cell transplant for acute myeloid leukemia, so the T cells may come from the graft donor.

This clonotype was observed a few times. The rearrangement uses TRBV18 and TRBJ1-6; D ambiguous. The CDR3 loop spans 13 amino acids. Trimming took off 3 bases at V and 7 bases at J, with 7 bases between the two ends. Germline V CDR1 and CDR2: KGHSH, LQKENI. The CDR3 region is CASSPQGNSPLHF. The CDR3 nucleotides are TGTGCCAGCTCACCCCAAGGAAATTCACCCCTCCACTTT.

This clonotype was counted between two and nine times. V gene TRBV12-3 or TRBV12-4 combines with J gene TRBJ2-3, with TRBD2 matching 7 bases. The CDR3 totals 17 residues. After removal of 6 bases from V and 2 bases from J, the junction contained 14 bases not matched to a gene. The CDR3 here is CASSPRVGRGDTDTQYF. The CDR3 DNA follows: TGTGCCAGCAGCCCTCGGGTGGGTCGGGGGGACACAGATACGCAGTATTTT.